The 24 T cell receptor beta chains presented below share a single source sample, sequenced in a study of blood T cell repertoires in COVID-19 (dated by TCRdb to about 2020). The library was produced with the immunoSEQ multiplex PCR assay. What TCRdb holds here is the immuneACCESS table cut down to in-frame rearrangements. Part of the clones is not present; checked against another copy, under half of the missing clones reflect an unresolved V gene, and the others are unexplained. This sample has over 90,000 clones in its table, and about 90% of those were observed once. 3% to 3.5% of the sample rests with the top ten. Sample: peripheral blood. The source is a man aged 45-60 years in a cohort sampled during active COVID-19.

The rearrangement links TRBV20-1 to TRBJ2-5, with D maybe TRBD2 (6 bases). Germline-derived CDR1 and CDR2 are DFQATT and SNEGSKA (reference sequence). V lost 6 bases to trimming and J lost 5 bases, with 10 bases between them. This CDR3 has 11 amino acids. Here the CDR3 DNA reads TGCAGTGCCCCGGGGGTGGAGACCCAGTACTTC. Amino acid sequence: CSAPGVETQYF.

This clone was seen more than once but under ten times. CDR3 coding DNA: TGTGCCAGCAGCTCAGACAGGGGGCTCGCGGAAGCTTTCTTT. Its protein product is CASSSDRGLAEAFF. The chain joins TRBV5-4 to TRBJ1-1, with TRBD1 matching over 10 bases. The CDR3 extends over 14 amino acids. Per the germline V gene, CDR1 is SGHNT and CDR2 is YYREEE (reference sequence). V lost 3 bases, J lost 8 bases, and 7 bases stayed unmatched.

J is TRBJ2-3 and V is TRBV18, with D possibly being TRBD2 (6 bases). V dropped 3 bases and J dropped 4 bases, with 17 bases sitting between them. Germline CDR1 is KGHSH and CDR2 is LQKENI. The CDR3 length is 16 residues. DNA of the CDR3: TGTGCCAGCTCACCCTCCCGGTCTAGCGAGTCAGATACGCAGTATTTT. It is translated as CASSPSRSSESDTQYF.

The chain uses TRBV5-1 and TRBJ2-2, with 8 bases matching TRBD2. The junction had 7 bases not matched to a gene; V was cut back by 0 bases and J by 6 bases. The CDR3 consists of 16 residues. Germline V gene data show CDR1 as SGHRS and CDR2 as YFSETQ. The CDR3 bases are TGCGCCAGCAGCTTGGACCCGGGGGGGCGGTCCGGGGAGCTGTTTTTT. It is translated as CASSLDPGGRSGELFF.

This clone was seen a handful of times. The V gene is TRBV5-5, the J gene TRBJ1-2; D gene ambiguous. The CDR3 length is 13 residues. Trimming left V 4 bases short and J 0 bases short, with 7 bases between. The germline gives CDR1 SGHKS, CDR2 YYEKEE (reference sequence). Here the CDR3 DNA reads TGTGCCAGCAGCGAGGATGCTAACTATGGCTACACCTTC. Translating gives CASSEDANYGYTF. The full variable domain, rest sourced from reference TRBV5-5 and TRBJ1-2, is DAGVTQSPTHLIKTRGQQVTLRCSPISGHKSVSWYQQVLGQGPQFIFQYYEKEERGRGNFPDRFSARQFPNYSSELNVNALLLGDSALYLCASSEDANYGYTFGSGTRLTVV.

The J gene is TRBJ2-3, the V gene TRBV7-6, with D unclear. CDR1 is SGHVS and CDR2 is FNYEAQ in the germline V gene. This CDR3 contains 13 residues. With 5 bases removed from V and 4 bases from J, the gap between germline ends came to 10 bases. The CDR3 DNA is TGTGCCAGCAGCCCCGGCGCGGCAGATACGCAGTATTTT. It yields the protein CASSPGAADTQYF.

V is TRBV9 and J is TRBJ2-5, with TRBD2 matching 8 bases. The CDR3 length is 15 residues. J gave up 5 bases and V 4 bases, and 10 bases lay outside the gene matches. Germline assignment: CDR1 SGDLS and CDR2 YYNGEE. The CDR3 here is CASSLSGQRGETQYF. DNA for the CDR3: TGTGCCAGCAGCCTCAGTGGGCAGCGGGGGGAGACCCAGTACTTC.

The chain uses TRBV7-9 and TRBJ1-3, with D possibly being TRBD1 (5 bases). Germline CDR1 and CDR2: SEHNR and FQNEAQ (reference sequence). Trimming pared 1 base from V and 0 bases from J, leaving 7 bases between. CDR3 size: 15 residues. The chain's CDR3 is CASSLGDSSGNTIYF. For the CDR3, the DNA is TGTGCCAGCAGCTTAGGTGACAGCTCTGGAAACACCATATATTTT.

The chain couples TRBV12-3 or TRBV12-4 to TRBJ2-7; tentatively, D is TRBD1 (5 bases). V was pared by 3 bases and J by 6 bases, with 9 bases between. This CDR3 region has 12 residues. The CDR3 DNA reads as TGTGCCAGCAGTTTTGGGGCTCGCGAGCAGTACGTC. It is translated as CASSFGAREQYV.

This chain uses TRBV19 with TRBJ1-6, with TRBD1 matching 8 bases. V gave up 4 bases and J gave up 7 bases; unmatched junction bases: 9. The CDR3 runs 16 residues. From germline, CDR1 is LNHDA and CDR2 SQIVND (reference sequence). CDR3 residues: CASSRGQGGMNSPLHF. CDR3 DNA sequence: TGTGCCAGTAGTAGAGGACAGGGAGGAATGAATTCACCCCTCCACTTT.

The V gene is TRBV13, the J gene TRBJ1-5; the D is unclear. The CDR3 loop spans 14 amino acids. Germline assignment: CDR1 PRHDT and CDR2 FYEKMQ (reference sequence). V was shortened by 5 bases and J by 0 bases, with 8 bases between the two germline ends. The CDR3 nucleotides are TGTGCCAGCAGCAAAGCGTATAGCAATCAGCCCCAGCATTTT. The encoded protein is CASSKAYSNQPQHF.

This rearrangement joins TRBV6-5 to TRBJ1-6; D gene ambiguous. This CDR3 comprises 14 residues. Per the germline V gene, CDR1 is MNHEY and CDR2 is SVGAGI. V was trimmed by 8 bases and J by 5 bases, leaving 13 bases between them. The CDR3 sequence: CASAEVRNNSPLHF. The CDR3 DNA sequence: TGTGCCAGCGCCGAGGTGCGAAATAATTCACCCCTCCACTTT.

This clone was detected a few times. This chain links TRBV6-2 or TRBV6-3 with TRBJ1-1; a weak D match, TRBD1 (5 bases). Germline loops: CDR1 MNHEY, CDR2 SVGEGT. Trimming took off 6 bases at V and 10 bases at J, with 12 bases between the two ends. The CDR3 spans 11 residues. The CDR3, as DNA: TGTGCCAGCAGCCTGGGGCTGAGAGCTTTCTTT. Protein product: CASSLGLRAFF.

Only one count was recorded for this clone. An end of the junction differs from the germline gene, which may be a read error. This rearrangement joins TRBV12-5 to TRBJ1-1; 7 bases align to TRBD1. The CDR3 is 13 residues long. Germline CDR1 reads LGHNT; CDR2 reads FRNRAP. CDR3 protein: CASGLGGNTEAFF. The CDR3 region has the DNA TGTGCTAGCGGTTTAGGGGGCAACACTGAAGCTTTCTTT.

This rearrangement joins TRBV6-2 or TRBV6-3 to TRBJ2-7, with D tentatively TRBD1 (5 bases). In germline, CDR1 is MNHEY, CDR2 SVGEGT. The V end lost 4 bases, the J end lost 6 bases, and 16 bases lay between the germline ends. There are 14 residues in the CDR3. The DNA of the CDR3 is TGTGCCAGCAGTTTCAGGGTTGGGCTGTTCGAGCAGTACTTC. This encodes CASSFRVGLFEQYF.

The chain links TRBV5-4 to TRBJ1-5; D is undetermined. V lost 0 bases, J lost 7 bases, and 8 bases lay in between. Germline loops: CDR1 SGHNT, CDR2 YYREEE (reference sequence). The CDR3 covers 13 residues. The CDR3 here is CASSLGIGQPQHF. Here the CDR3 DNA reads TGTGCCAGCAGCTTGGGGATCGGGCAGCCCCAGCATTTT.

The chain carries TRBV6-2 or TRBV6-3 and TRBJ1-1; no clear D gene. Trimming took off 2 bases at V and 4 bases at J, with 8 bases between the two ends. The CDR3 consists of 13 residues. Germline V CDR1 and CDR2: MNHEY, SVGEGT. CDR3: CASSYAYVTEAFF. The CDR3 nucleotides are TGTGCCAGCAGTTACGCCTACGTCACTGAAGCTTTCTTT.

The chain uses TRBV5-6 and TRBJ2-7; D not certain. CDR3 length: 13 amino acids. Trimming removed 1 base at V and 2 bases at J, with 7 bases between. CDR1 and CDR2 (germline): SGHDT, YYEEEE. CDR3 residues: CASSLNRAYEQYV. The CDR3 bases are TGTGCCAGCAGCTTGAACAGAGCCTACGAGCAGTACGTC.

The rearrangement links TRBV19 to TRBJ1-5; D unclear. The ends were cut back, 8 bases at V and 0 bases at J, with 14 bases in the middle. The CDR3 is 15 residues long. The V gene's germline CDR1 is LNHDA and CDR2 SQIVND (reference sequence). CDR3 in DNA: TGTGCCAGTCGAGAGTCTTTAAATAGCAATCAGCCCCAGCATTTT. Translation: CASRESLNSNQPQHF.

The CDR3 DNA reads TGTGCCAGCAGCGTCGGTAGCCCAGAAGAAAAACTGTTTTTT. It encodes CASSVGSPEEKLFF. The chain is built from TRBV7-9 and TRBJ1-4; D is ambiguous. There are 14 residues in the CDR3. V was shortened by 5 bases and J by 8 bases, with 15 bases between the two germline ends. Per germline, CDR1 SEHNR and CDR2 FQNEAQ (reference sequence).

The chain uses TRBV3-1 (or the pseudogene TRBV3-2) and TRBJ2-5, with TRBD2 identical over 7 bases. V was pared by 3 bases and J by 4 bases, with 8 bases of the junction left unmatched. The germline gives CDR1 LGHDT, CDR2 YNNKEL (reference sequence). The CDR3 has 15 residues. The CDR3 reads CASSHSGAGRETQYF. CDR3 coding DNA: TGTGCCAGCAGCCACAGCGGGGCGGGGAGAGAGACCCAGTACTTC.

V gene TRBV19 combines with J gene TRBJ2-3; 7 positions agree with TRBD2. Looked up from germline, CDR1 is LNHDA and CDR2 is SQIVND (reference sequence). CDR3 length equals 15 residues. V trimming: 5 bases; J trimming: 0 bases; junction bases outside the gene matches: 5. The CDR3 DNA reads as TGTGCCAGTAGTGCCAGCGGGGCTAGCACAGATACGCAGTATTTT. This gives the protein CASSASGASTDTQYF.

This rearrangement joins TRBV11-2 to TRBJ2-2; 8 bases match TRBD2. Trimming cost V 5 bases and J 6 bases; bases outside gene matches: 14. This CDR3 spans 17 amino acids. From germline, CDR1 is SGHAT and CDR2 FQNNGV. The CDR3: CASSPDYSGVLAGELFF. The CDR3 bases are TGTGCCAGCAGCCCCGACTATAGCGGGGTATTAGCCGGGGAGCTGTTTTTT. The full variable domain, rest sourced from reference TRBV11-2 and TRBJ2-2, is EAGVAQSPRYKIIEKRQSVAFWCNPISGHATLYWYQQILGQGPKLLIQFQNNGVVDDSQLPKDRFSAERLKGVDSTLKIQPAKLEDSAVYLCASSPDYSGVLAGELFFGEGSRLTVL.

CDR3 nucleotides: TGTGCCACCAGCAGAGACACAGGAAAGTACGAGCAGTACTTC. It yields the protein CATSRDTGKYEQYF. This sequence joins TRBV15 and TRBJ2-7; TRBD1 might be the D (5 bases). Trimming left V 0 bases short and J 4 bases short, with 10 bases between. This CDR3 contains 14 residues. Germline V CDR1 and CDR2: LNHNV, YYDKDF (reference sequence).